The present entry profiles one T cell receptor (beta chain) with its context. The antigen is not known. Generated by immunoSEQ multiplex PCR, the TCRdb table keeps only in-frame clones and is missing some. The table shows 40,000 to 45,000 clones, with 80% to 95% occurring only once. The sample originates from a study of resident and recirculating memory T cells in vitiligo. Overall study: Each patient gave two lesional and two nonlesional epidermal shave biopsies, plus PBMCs. The samples were homogenized without cell sorting before genomic DNA extraction.

Study findings and constraints: TCR sequences were not conserved across biopsy sites or patients.

This CDR3 has 14 amino acids. Between the trimmed V and J ends, which lost 5 bases and 2 bases, there was a span of 12 bases. Per the germline V gene, CDR1 is SEHNR and CDR2 is FQNEAQ (reference sequence). This chain uses TRBV7-9 with TRBJ2-5; maybe TRBD2 (5 bases). This clonotype was sampled from a male donor with vitiligo. Sequencing was carried out using blood. The DNA for the CDR3 is TGTGCCAGCAGCCCTCGTCGGACTCAAGAGACCCAGTACTTC. Protein sequence: CASSPRRTQETQYF.